This T cell receptor beta chain is drawn from a study of T cell responses to AZD1222 COVID-19 vaccine. Study-wide results and caveats: Among those given AZD1222, only six or seven were seropositive at baseline. No repertoire was sampled before or during the peak T cell response, only after it. Spike-specific TCR breadth and depth went up after people got two AZD1222 doses.

Looked up from germline, CDR1 is SEHNR and CDR2 is FQNEAQ (reference sequence). V shed 3 bases and J 0 bases; nucleotides not matched to a gene: 8. This CDR3 is built from 17 residues. As for this clone: Its matching antigen is unknown.

TCRdb keeps only in-frame clones here, not all; method: immunoSEQ multiplex PCR. Counted here are over 100,000 clones, less than 95% occurring once; the ten biggest clones make up about 7%. This sequence was found in an adult in good health. The chain combines TRBV7-9 with TRBJ2-7; TRBD2 agrees at 10 bases. Sequenced material: peripheral blood, taken on day 0 of AZD1222 vaccination. The CDR3 DNA follows: TGTGCCAGCAGCTTCCCGCAGCGGGGGGGAAGCTCCTACGAGCAGTACTTC. Protein sequence: CASSFPQRGGSSYEQYF.